Shown below are 29 T cell receptor beta chains from a single sample sequenced in a study of OX40 agonist ivuxolimab in advanced cancers. Sequencing used immunoSEQ multiplex PCR; TCRdb keeps in-frame clones, though not all of them. The sample lists some 38,000 clones; roughly 87% were seen once. The specimen was CD4+ or CD8+ T cells sorted from blood, collected in a trial of the OX40 agonist ivuxolimab. These receptors were obtained from an adult with an advanced solid tumor such as melanoma, head and neck, liver or kidney cancer.

This rearrangement joins TRBV6-5 to TRBJ2-7; possible D gene TRBD1, 6 bases. The CDR3 contains 12 residues. CDR1 and CDR2 from the germline V gene are MNHEY and SVGAGI. V dropped 5 bases and J dropped 5 bases, with 10 bases sitting between them. The CDR3 reads CASSPGTNEQYF. CDR3 nucleotides: TGTGCCAGCAGTCCCGGGACAAACGAGCAGTACTTC.

This chain connects TRBV19 to TRBJ1-2; 7 bases match TRBD1. Germline CDR1 reads LNHDA; CDR2 reads SQIVND (reference sequence). The CDR3 has 19 amino acids. V lost 3 bases and J lost 5; bases outside the gene matches: 21. The chain's CDR3 is CASSIRDSSNPRVSYGYTF. The CDR3 coding sequence is TGTGCCAGTAGTATTAGGGACAGCAGTAACCCCCGTGTAAGTTATGGCTACACCTTC. The variable domain in full, completed from reference TRBV19 and TRBJ1-2, reads DGGITQSPKYLFRKEGQNVTLSCEQNLNHDAMYWYRQDPGQGLRLIYYSQIVNDFQKGDIAEGYSVSREKKESFPLTVTSAQKNPTAFYLCASSIRDSSNPRVSYGYTFGSGTRLTVV.

V usage is TRBV7-2 and J usage is TRBJ2-7; TRBD1 matches at 7 bases. CDR3 length: 13 amino acids. Germline CDR1 SGHTA, CDR2 FQGNSA. The CDR3 DNA reads TGTGCTTCCCGTCGGACAGGTGCGTACGAGCAGTACTTC. It yields the protein CASRRTGAYEQYF.

CDR3 coding DNA: TGTGCCAGCAGCTTCGCCCGCGGCTCCTACGAGCAGTACTTC. Amino acids: CASSFARGSYEQYF. The chain employs TRBV5-5 and TRBJ2-7; no definite D call. Germline CDR1 reads SGHKS; CDR2 reads YYEKEE (reference sequence). This CDR3 spans 14 amino acids. V gave up 2 bases and J gave up 0 bases, with 9 bases separating them.

The chain's CDR3 is CASSVGELVQETQYF. In DNA, the CDR3 is TGTGCCAGCAGCGTAGGGGAACTAGTCCAAGAGACCCAGTACTTC. The J gene is TRBJ2-5, the V gene TRBV9, with D possibly being TRBD2 (5 bases). Germline CDR1 and CDR2: SGDLS and YYNGEE. The length of the CDR3 is 15 residues. V was trimmed by 0 bases and J by 1 base, leaving 10 bases between them.

V is TRBV6-1 and J is TRBJ2-7, with TRBD2 as a possible D gene (6 bases). The CDR3 runs 17 residues. Germline CDR1 and CDR2: MNHNS and SASEGT. V was pared by 0 bases and J by 1 base, with 16 bases between. The CDR3 region has the DNA TGTGCCAGCAGTGAAGCACTTGAAGGGACTGCGTCCTACGAGCAGTACTTC. This codes for CASSEALEGTASYEQYF.

There are a few counts of this clone. The J gene is TRBJ1-1, the V gene TRBV9, with 7 nucleotides matching TRBD1. The germline V gene has CDR1 SGDLS and CDR2 YYNGEE. The junction had 5 bases not matched to a gene; V was cut back by 3 bases and J by 6 bases. The CDR3 is 13 residues long. The CDR3 is CASSESGQAEAFF. The CDR3 DNA reads TGTGCCAGCAGCGAATCAGGACAGGCTGAAGCTTTCTTT.

J is TRBJ1-6 and V is TRBV9; no clear D gene. Germline CDR1 and CDR2: SGDLS and YYNGEE. The CDR3 runs to 15 residues. Trimming shortened V by 1 base and J by 6 bases, and 11 bases separated the two germline ends. Here the CDR3 reads CASSVIGTANSPLHF. The CDR3, as DNA: TGTGCCAGCAGCGTAATTGGAACAGCTAATTCACCCCTCCACTTT.

The rearrangement links TRBV29-1 to TRBJ2-6; D unclear. CDR1 and CDR2 from the germline V gene are SQVTM and ANQGSEA. The CDR3 is 14 residues long. Deletions cut 4 bases from V and 3 bases from J, with 10 bases between. The CDR3 is CSVVGPGGANVLTF. Here the CDR3 DNA reads TGCAGCGTTGTAGGGCCCGGTGGGGCCAACGTCCTGACTTTC.

The rearrangement joins TRBV7-2 to TRBJ2-7, with 7 bases aligning to TRBD2. Trimming took 1 base from V and 2 from J; bases not matched to a gene: 8. The CDR3 runs to 16 residues. Per germline, CDR1 SGHTA and CDR2 FQGNSA. Here the CDR3 DNA reads TGTGCCAGCAGCTTAGGTCCCCTAGCGGAAGCCTACGAGCAGTACTTC. This translates into CASSLGPLAEAYEQYF.

The chain joins TRBV28 to TRBJ2-5, with 9 bases fitting TRBD2. With V trimmed by 6 bases and J by 4 bases, 6 bases remained unmatched. In germline, CDR1 is MDHEN, CDR2 SYDVKM. CDR3 length: 14 amino acids. This CDR3 reads CASRKRGAVETQYF. CDR3 coding DNA: TGTGCCAGCAGAAAGCGGGGGGCGGTAGAGACCCAGTACTTC.

The chain uses TRBV7-9 and TRBJ1-2; TRBD1 agrees at 9 bases. Germline CDR1 SEHNR, CDR2 FQNEAQ (reference sequence). V trimming: 4 bases; J trimming: 4 bases; junction bases outside the gene matches: 7. This CDR3 contains 15 residues. The CDR3 here is CASSSEDRGSYGYTF. Here the CDR3 DNA reads TGTGCCAGCAGCTCTGAGGACAGGGGTAGCTATGGCTACACCTTC.

The V gene is TRBV18, the J gene TRBJ1-2, with D tentatively TRBD1 (5 bases). V dropped 0 bases and J dropped 1 base, with 21 bases sitting between them. The CDR3 has 19 amino acids. The germline gives CDR1 KGHSH, CDR2 LQKENI. The CDR3 region has the DNA TGTGCCAGCTCACCACCAAGCGGGCAGGGAAGCGGAGTTAACTATGGCTACACCTTC. Protein product: CASSPPSGQGSGVNYGYTF.

This clone showed up just once. This chain joins TRBV6-1 and TRBJ1-2; D is unresolved. Germline values: CDR1 MNHNS, CDR2 SASEGT. The V end was cut by 5 bases, the J end by 4 bases, with 11 bases between. This CDR3 has 13 residues. This CDR3 reads CASSTDLFYGYTF. DNA of the CDR3: TGTGCCAGCAGTACGGACTTGTTCTATGGCTACACCTTC.

DNA for the CDR3: TGTGCCAGCAGCTCGGACAGGAGCGGGGGGCCCACAGATACGCAGTATTTT. Its protein is CASSSDRSGGPTDTQYF. This chain joins TRBV11-2 and TRBJ2-3; 9 bases line up with TRBD2. Germline V gene lookup returns CDR1 SGHAT and CDR2 FQNNGV. Trimming at V came to 4 bases and at J to 2 bases, leaving 10 bases not matched to a gene. The length of the CDR3 is 17 residues.

This sequence joins TRBV19 and TRBJ1-5; D is possibly TRBD1 (5 bases). The CDR3 spans 14 residues. CDR1 and CDR2 from the germline V gene are LNHDA and SQIVND (reference sequence). Trimming took off 1 base at V and 8 bases at J, with 12 bases between the two ends. The CDR3 region is CASSIVDRGEPQHF. Here the CDR3 DNA reads TGTGCCAGTAGTATAGTAGACCGGGGGGAGCCCCAGCATTTT.

The chain uses TRBV5-4 and TRBJ2-3; 7 nucleotides align to TRBD2. V shed 2 bases, J shed 6 bases, and the junction held 0 bases outside the gene matches. The CDR3 runs to 12 residues. CDR1 is SGHNT, CDR2 YYREEE, per germline (reference sequence). In DNA, the CDR3 is TGTGCCAGCAGCTTCGGGGGGGATACGCAGTATTTT. Its translation is CASSFGGDTQYF.

The V and J genes are TRBV4-1 and TRBJ2-7; 11 bases map to TRBD1. V was clipped by 5 bases and J by 3 bases; unmatched bases: 6. Per germline, CDR1 MGHRA and CDR2 YSYEKL. This CDR3 is 15 amino acids long. Here the CDR3 DNA reads TGCGCCAGCAGCTTCCGGGACAGGGGGGACTACGAGCAGTACTTC. Its protein product is CASSFRDRGDYEQYF.

The gene calls are TRBV28 and TRBJ2-1; TRBD1 aligns across 9 bases. The germline V gene has CDR1 MDHEN and CDR2 SYDVKM. V lost 9 bases to trimming and J lost 8 bases; unmatched junction nucleotides: 5. The CDR3 covers 12 residues. The DNA of the CDR3 is TGTGCCAGTATGGACAGGGGTTATGAGCAGTTCTTC. Amino acid sequence: CASMDRGYEQFF.

The J gene is TRBJ2-7, the V gene TRBV20-1; D possibly corresponds to TRBD1 (5 bases). The CDR3 loop spans 11 amino acids. Trimming left V 5 bases short and J 3 bases short, with 8 bases between. The germline V gene encodes CDR1 DFQATT and CDR2 SNEGSKA (reference sequence). CDR3: CSAGAYYEQYF. Written as DNA, the CDR3 is TGCAGTGCTGGGGCATACTACGAGCAGTACTTC.

The chain uses TRBV14 and TRBJ2-5, with no clear D. The CDR3 runs to 14 residues. The V end was cut by 4 bases, the J end by 5 bases, with 14 bases between. CDR1 and CDR2 from the germline V gene are SGHDN and FVKESK. The CDR3: CASSRLEAGETQYF. DNA of the CDR3: TGTGCCAGCAGCCGGCTTGAGGCCGGGGAGACCCAGTACTTC.

This clone was observed once. The J gene is TRBJ1-1, the V gene TRBV7-9; D is possibly TRBD1 (5 bases). Trimming cost V 2 bases and J 3 bases, with 19 bases left between them. CDR1 SEHNR and CDR2 FQNEAQ come from the germline V gene (reference sequence). This CDR3 comprises 17 residues. The CDR3 here is CASSLPLDRGIYTEAFF. As DNA, the CDR3 is TGTGCCAGCAGCTTACCCCTCGACAGAGGGATTTACACTGAAGCTTTCTTT.

The genes are TRBV28 and TRBJ2-1; D is perhaps TRBD2 (5 bases). CDR3 length: 13 amino acids. Between the trimmed V and J ends, which lost 2 bases and 9 bases, there was a span of 11 bases. Looked up from germline, CDR1 is MDHEN and CDR2 is SYDVKM. CDR3 amino acids: CASSLGTSGEQFF. The CDR3 DNA sequence: TGTGCCAGCAGTTTAGGTACTAGTGGTGAGCAGTTCTTC.

This clone was detected once. The gene calls are TRBV28 and TRBJ1-2, with 11 positions matching TRBD1. CDR3 length equals 18 residues. V trimming: 6 bases; J trimming: 3 bases; junction bases outside the gene matches: 15. Per germline, CDR1 MDHEN and CDR2 SYDVKM. The CDR3 spells CASSLLFGQGARDYGYTF. The CDR3 nucleotides read TGTGCCAGCAGCTTACTCTTTGGACAGGGGGCTCGGGACTATGGCTACACCTTC.

Of note for this clone: One junction end disagrees with the germline gene, perhaps due to a read error. The V call is TRBV6-5, the J call TRBJ2-7; D is unresolved. The CDR3 is 12 residues long. Germline V gives CDR1 MNHEY, CDR2 SVGAGI. The CDR3 spells CASSLGSHEQYF. The CDR3 DNA is TGTGCCAGCAGCCTAGGCTCCCACGAGCAGTACTTC.

V is TRBV28 and J is TRBJ2-1; D might be TRBD2 (5 bases). This CDR3 spans 17 amino acids. Germline V gene lookup returns CDR1 MDHEN and CDR2 SYDVKM. V was shortened by 10 bases and J by 2 bases, with 24 bases between the two germline ends. CDR3 sequence: CAIRSPAVRVAYNEQFF. The CDR3 bases are TGTGCCATCCGATCCCCCGCGGTGCGGGTCGCCTACAATGAGCAGTTCTTC.

The gene calls are TRBV28 and TRBJ2-3, with D unclear. With 3 bases removed from V and 3 bases from J, the gap between germline ends came to 1 base. The CDR3 consists of 11 residues. The V gene's germline CDR1 is MDHEN and CDR2 SYDVKM. The CDR3 DNA is TGTGCCAGCAGTTTTACAGATACGCAGTATTTT. This translates into CASSFTDTQYF.

The V gene is TRBV6-5, the J gene TRBJ1-2, with D possibly matching TRBD1 (5 bases). Trimming removed 6 bases from V and 9 bases from J, with 11 bases in between. Germline V gene sequence: CDR1 MNHEY, CDR2 SVGAGI. The CDR3 has 11 amino acids. Here the CDR3 reads CASSPDSRYTF. CDR3 nucleotides: TGTGCCAGCAGCCCCGACAGCCGCTACACCTTC.

In DNA form, the CDR3 reads TGTGCCAGCAGTGATATCAGGGTGGCCAAAAACATTCAGTACTTC. Translation gives CASSDIRVAKNIQYF. The V call is TRBV2, the J call TRBJ2-4, with D possibly TRBD1 on 5 matching bases. CDR3 size: 15 residues. V shed 3 bases and J shed 1 base, with 10 bases lying between them. CDR1 is SNHLY, CDR2 FYNNEI, per germline.